This T cell receptor beta chain was identified in a study of cytomegalovirus exposure and HLA in healthy donors listed by TCRdb under 2017. Broadly, across the study: An earlier analysis of more than 550 of the donors reported about 280 Gb of sequence data and around 120 million unique TCR beta sequences obtained from around 180 million T cells. An early release that covered some 630 HLA-typed donors contained about 300 gigabases of sequencing data and some 87 million unique TCR sequences. Of the 300 to 400 genotyped donors, approximately 80% fell in the genetic ancestry cluster associated with self-reported Caucasian donors. The study was designed to test whether signatures of past pathogen exposure could be identified by cataloging public T cell receptors. The T cell repertoires of 666 subjects were profiled by immunosequencing and related to cytomegalovirus serostatus. In addition to the first cohort of 650 to 750 subjects, a separate validation cohort of 130 or so different subjects was used. The study combined high-throughput TCR immunosequencing, statistical association of individual TCRs with disease status, and machine learning to predict cytomegalovirus infection status. A later analysis re-analyzed previously published TCR beta repertoires from roughly 690 donors and added high-resolution HLA genotyping to study TCR occurrence patterns. In the later analysis, no new phenotypic data were used to find candidate immune exposures; instead, reliance was placed on TCR beta sequences and their occurrence across donors. In an earlier analysis of 500 to 650 of the donors, high-throughput TCR beta sequencing was used to judge whether each TCR beta V gene segment behaved as functional or pseudogenic. Donor age, sex, ethnicity and CMV serostatus were compiled alongside the repertoire data. A later genetic analysis took genome-wide SNP genotypes for about 65% of the 666 donors and used that subset as a discovery cohort. All discovery cohort repertoires had been generated using a single sequencing platform. HLA typing covered class I and class II loci at four-digit resolution. Typing coverage varied by locus: 629-630 donors for A, B, C, DRB1 and DQB1; 500 to 550 for DQA1; more than 600 for DPA1; 400 to 480 for DPB1. Several DR-DQ haplotypes were handled as single units for association and clustering because linkage in the cohort was strong. Among 398 genotyped donors of the cohort, an average of approximately 240,000 unique TCR beta nucleotide sequences were sequenced per donor, around 18% of them non-productive. General study outcomes and caveats: The earlier analysis of fewer than 750 of the donors excluded roughly 16 rarely observed V segments, including chromosome 9 orphons, because counts were too low. Because HLA typing was missing for some donors at each locus, association tests included only the typed subset. While some public TCRs were present in many individuals, most TCR sequences turned up only very rarely across donors. Specific HLA alleles were associated with 16,951 TCR beta sequences at a false discovery rate of 0.05 in a later analysis. Several of the top co-occurrence clusters appeared to be linked to parvovirus B19, influenza, CMV and Epstein-Barr virus, according to a later analysis. In an earlier analysis of over 550 of the donors, most TCR beta V segments were observed in productive rearrangements about 90% or about 30% of the time, broadly matching IMGT annotations. A later analysis found that HLA-associated TCR beta chains were more clonally expanded and had lower generation probabilities than equally common non-associated chains. For the cohort, immune exposure information was limited to CMV serostatus. According to the authors, the approach could potentially be generalized to other disease states and immunological phenotypes. An association between a missense DCLRE1C variant and V-gene and J-gene trimming of TCR beta chains was found in a later genetic analysis and replicated in an independent cohort. According to a later genetic analysis, donors in an Asian-associated ancestry cluster had fewer N-insertions in productive TCRs than the approximately 700-donor mean. A further reported finding was that TCR beta sequences accurately predicted the HLA-A and HLA-B alleles for most subjects in the first cohort. In this cohort, only TCR beta chains were sequenced, and detectable features were limited by the absence of alpha or paired-chain data. A cluster of highly shared sequence variants was judged likely to represent a technical artifact of the sequencing pipeline. A later analysis found that most CMV-associated TCR beta chains appeared HLA-restricted, with HLA associations seemingly driven largely by CMV exposure. When HLA alleles, especially DR and DQ, strongly co-occurred, attributing TCR associations to individual alleles was difficult. Correlated functional status among segregating V segments might be attributable to linkage disequilibrium, but an unknown experimental factor could not be ruled out. The classifier was reported to diagnose cytomegalovirus status with high specificity and sensitivity in both the original and validation cohorts. The study listed over 150 TCR beta chains as associated with cytomegalovirus. In vitro tests confirmed that a few of the cytomegalovirus-associated TCR beta chains recognize cytomegalovirus antigens. Some IMGT-functional V segments, including TRBV6-2 and TRBV6-3, could not be told apart with the 87-base-pair reads, so those segments were excluded. In a later analysis, TCR association rates were found to vary across HLA loci, with the most associated TCRs seen for DRB1 alleles and the fewest for HLA-C alleles. The presence/absence analyses assumed that sequencing depth was roughly uniform across donors, and that assumption may not be true.

To note about this clone: What this receptor recognizes is not known. No clone much larger than this one lies a single base away; base qualities are absent.

The germline V gene (reference sequence) provides CDR1 MNHEY and CDR2 SMNVEV. Including the terminal cysteine and phenylalanine, the CDR3 comprises 13 residues. Of all the DNA, just the CDR3 is kept, 39 bases in frame from base 1. The junction shows trimming of 6 bases on V and 1 base on J, plus 10 bases between the germline ends. The cohort comprised 710 or so healthy bone marrow donors. All cohort members were sampled while nominally healthy, although unrecorded immune exposures were likely present. The donor was CMV seropositive and belonged to the group of 250 to 300 seropositive cohort members. Each donor provided a peripheral blood sample, and peripheral blood mononuclear cells were used for TCR beta sequencing. Genomic DNA extraction from the blood cell samples was performed with the Qiagen DNeasy Blood Extraction Kit. Preparation of the library involved the immunoSEQ multiplex PCR assay. For the multiplex PCR, a mixture combining 60 forward primers for TCR Vbeta segments and 13 reverse primers for TCR Jbeta segments was used. Amplification of the CDR3 region of rearranged TCR beta genes was performed with a multiplex PCR assay on genomic DNA. On the Illumina HiSeq System, the amplified TCR beta libraries were sequenced as 87-base-pair reads. On the authors' methods: Across the 666 repertoires, a later analysis counted 78 million or so unique TCR beta chains, roughly 11 million of which were shared by at least two donors. Raw reads were error-corrected and collapsed into unique sequences by a nearest-neighbor algorithm in which closely related sequences were merged to remove PCR and sequencing errors. CDR3 sequences were aligned to IMGT reference sequences to assign V, D and J gene segments. Each retained sequence needed at least a six-nucleotide match to both a V gene segment and a J gene segment. A rearrangement was called productive if the CDR3 had no stop codons and remained in frame with V and J, and every other rearrangement was called non-productive. CDR3 was defined according to IMGT convention as the region running from the second conserved V-encoded cysteine to the conserved J-encoded phenylalanine. The earlier analysis of 500 to 650 of the donors excluded any sequence lacking an unambiguous match to a single V gene segment. In an earlier analysis of almost 600 of the donors, a V segment was called functional when productive rearrangements were above 56.7%, and segregating when the standard deviation between donors exceeded 5%. A statistical classification framework was developed to diagnose cytomegalovirus status using the catalog of TCR beta chain sequences. In a later analysis, V and J genes were assigned by comparing TCR nucleotide sequences against IMGT/GENE-DB human TR gene sequences. Using the TCRdist pipeline, a later analysis assigned CDR3 sequences along with most-parsimonious VDJ recombination scenarios. A later analysis defined each TCR beta chain by its CDR3 amino acid sequence plus V-gene family, and excluded reads lacking a unique V-gene family. To address suspected cross-contamination and a sequencing artifact, a later analysis removed over 500 highly shared, low-generation-probability nucleotide sequences. In a later analysis, a clonal expansion index for each public chain was calculated from normalized within-repertoire ranks of inferred template counts. A later analysis computed generation probabilities with a VDJ recombination model fitted to out-of-frame rearrangements, and checked the results against IGoR. In a later analysis, hypergeometric tests were used to score TCR-TCR, TCR-HLA and TCR-CMV co-occurrence, with a repertoire-size bias correction applied to TCR pairs. To estimate false discovery rates, a later analysis permuted the HLA or CMV assignments 20 times. In a later analysis, co-occurring TCRs were grouped using DBSCAN, with TCRdist sequence similarity added in when clustering inside HLA-allele-positive subsets. Repertoires with fewer than 30,000 or more than 120,000 public chains were left out of co-occurrence clustering, as were four to six repertoires with anomalous nucleotide sharing. In its TCRdb copy, this immuneACCESS table keeps in-frame sequences only and misses some clones. Where compared with another copy, unresolved V genes explain less than half of these, and the others have no known cause. For V, J and clone size, that table is used; D and trimming come from the DNA. The sample has roughly 100,000 clones on record, 70% of them singletons. Roughly 10% of the sample is held by the ten biggest clonotypes.

The sequenced sample consisted of PBMCs. This receptor was taken from a man in his forties or fifties in good health and CMV-seropositive. The chain links TRBV27 with TRBJ2-7, with TRBD1 tentatively as D gene (6 bases match). The DNA sequence follows: TGTGCCAGCAGCACCCAGGGGTCCTACGAGCAGTACTTC. It translates as CASSTQGSYEQYF.